This T cell receptor (beta chain) was captured in a study of monozygotic twins with inflammatory bowel disease (dated by TCRdb to about 2019). With regard to the full study: A total of 28 monozygotic twin pairs were included in the full study, comprising nine German pairs (four IBD-concordant, five IBD-discordant) and 19 IBD-discordant Danish pairs. Each individual had, on average, about 151 000 unique TCRalpha sequences and 181 000 unique TCRbeta sequences available for analysis. Within discordant pairs, disease-associated traits were sought mainly by comparing IBD patients with their genetically identical healthy co-twins.

The method was 5' RACE. The input for every TCR library was around 4,000 ng of total RNA. For each sample, cDNA synthesis was carried out in eight separate reactions using SMARTScribe reverse transcriptase. Unique molecular identifiers containing a 6-nucleotide sample barcode were introduced through template switching during cDNA synthesis. TCRalpha and TCRbeta cDNA was amplified in two nested PCRs of roughly 16 and 10 cycles, and bead purification was carried out after each PCR. Before amplification, the cDNA was treated with uracil DNA-glycosylase and purified using the QIAquick PCR purification kit. The second PCR added Illumina TruSeq-compatible adapters along with sample-specific barcodes. Library quality and concentration were assessed using TapeStation and Qubit, and 4.5 to 6.5 ng of each library was pooled. The pooled libraries were sequenced with 2 x 100 bp reads and custom sequencing primers on an Illumina HiSeq2500 single-index Rapid Run. Under the source paper's analysis protocol: UMI-based consensus assembly with MiGEC version 1.2.6 was used to correct PCR and sequencing errors. MiXCR version 2.1.1 handled V(D)J alignment, clonotype assembly and CDR3 extraction. To normalise gene usage, clonotype sharing and MAIT/NKT TCR abundance, the top 1000, 10 000 and 20 000 clonotypes in each sample were analysed. Diversity was computed as the inverse Simpson index with the vegan R package after downsampling to 27 000 UMIs. Paired Mann-Whitney U tests were applied to discordant twin pairs, with Benjamini-Hochberg correction for multiple testing. One entry per CDR3 protein sequence results from the TCRdb reprocessing of the reads, with DNA left out. The V and J calls and clone size are TCRdb's, not the authors'. The sample's table lists a count of nearly 450,000 distinct CDR3 sequences. In total, the top ten clones hold roughly 2.3% of the sample.

Including cysteine and phenylalanine, the CDR3 has 13 amino acids. The coding DNA is unavailable. As encoded in the germline V gene (reference sequence), CDR1 is DFQATT while CDR2 is SNEGSKA. Results and caveats for the whole study, not just this receptor: A decrease in TCRbeta repertoire diversity, as measured by inverse Simpson index, was observed in IBD patients compared with their healthy co-twins. Differing immunosuppressive treatments among patients may have added background noise and inter-individual variability to the repertoires. Repertoire similarity did not differ between concordant and discordant twins, possibly due to limited statistical power. Distinction between different T cell subtypes could not be achieved in the analysis. Fewer clonotypes were shared with other individuals by IBD patients than by healthy twins, most markedly in patients showing signs of disease activity. No single strong signal or clonotype linked to IBD turned up in the results, so the idea that one exists was not supported.

Remarks on this clonotype: The target of this receptor is not known.

From each donor, an approximately 2.5 ml peripheral blood sample was drawn into PAXgene tubes and stored at -80 degrees C. Total RNA was isolated from whole blood with the PAXgene blood miRNA kit on an automated QIAcube, without T cell sorting. Peripheral blood from monozygotic twin pairs concordant or discordant for inflammatory bowel disease was subjected to deep TCRalpha and TCRbeta repertoire profiling with unique molecular barcoding. Smoking habits were recorded for all twin pairs, and each individual was classified as a current, former or never smoker. The sample consisted of blood. This receptor was taken from a human donor with ulcerative colitis or Crohn's disease, or a healthy co-twin of an affected twin (not recorded which). This chain joins TRBV20-1 to TRBJ1-1; TCRdb names TRBD1, which stays unverified in the absence of DNA. The encoded CDR3 is CSAVGPLNTEAFF.